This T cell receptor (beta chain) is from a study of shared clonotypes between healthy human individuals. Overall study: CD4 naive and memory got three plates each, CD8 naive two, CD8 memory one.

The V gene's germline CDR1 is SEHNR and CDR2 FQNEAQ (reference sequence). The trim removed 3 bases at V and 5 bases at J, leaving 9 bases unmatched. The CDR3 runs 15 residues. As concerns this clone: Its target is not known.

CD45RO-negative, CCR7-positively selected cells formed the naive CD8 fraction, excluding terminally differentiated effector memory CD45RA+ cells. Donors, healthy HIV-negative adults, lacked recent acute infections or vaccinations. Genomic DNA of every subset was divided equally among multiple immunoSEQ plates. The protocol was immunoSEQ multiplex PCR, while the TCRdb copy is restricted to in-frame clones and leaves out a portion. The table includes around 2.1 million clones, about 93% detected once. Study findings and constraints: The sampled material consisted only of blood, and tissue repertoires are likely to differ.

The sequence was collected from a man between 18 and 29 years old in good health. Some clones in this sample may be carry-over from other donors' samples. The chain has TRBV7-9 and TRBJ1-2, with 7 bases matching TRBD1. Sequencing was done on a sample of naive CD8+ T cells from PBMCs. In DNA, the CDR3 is TGTGCCAGCAGCTTTTCGGAAGGGGGCTTATATGGCTACACCTTC. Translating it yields CASSFSEGGLYGYTF.